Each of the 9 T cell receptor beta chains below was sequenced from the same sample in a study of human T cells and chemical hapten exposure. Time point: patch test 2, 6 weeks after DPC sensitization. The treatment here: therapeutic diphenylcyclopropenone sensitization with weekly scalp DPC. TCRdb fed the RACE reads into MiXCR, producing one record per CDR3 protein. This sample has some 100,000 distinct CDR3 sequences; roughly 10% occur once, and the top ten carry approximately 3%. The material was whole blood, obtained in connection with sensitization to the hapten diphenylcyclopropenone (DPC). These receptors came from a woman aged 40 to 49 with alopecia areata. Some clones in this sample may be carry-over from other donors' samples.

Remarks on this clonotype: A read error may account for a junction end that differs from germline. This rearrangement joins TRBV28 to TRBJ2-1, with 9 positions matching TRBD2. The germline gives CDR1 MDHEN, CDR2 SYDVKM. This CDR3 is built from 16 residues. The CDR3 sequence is CASSLATSGAYNEQFF. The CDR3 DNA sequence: TGTGCCAGCAGTTTGGCGACTAGCGGAGCCTATAATGAGCAGTTCTTC.

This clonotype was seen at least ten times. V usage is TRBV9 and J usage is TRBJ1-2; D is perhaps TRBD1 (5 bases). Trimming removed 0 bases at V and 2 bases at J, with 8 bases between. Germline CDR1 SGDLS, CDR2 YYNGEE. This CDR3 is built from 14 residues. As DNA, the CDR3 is TGTGCCAGCAGCGTAGGGGCAGGGAACTATGGCTACACCTTC. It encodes CASSVGAGNYGYTF.

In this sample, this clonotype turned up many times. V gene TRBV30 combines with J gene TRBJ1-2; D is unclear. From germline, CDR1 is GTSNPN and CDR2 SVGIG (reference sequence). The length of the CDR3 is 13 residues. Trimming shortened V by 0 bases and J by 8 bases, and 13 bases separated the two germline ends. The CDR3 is CAWSVVQLGGYTF. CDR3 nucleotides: TGTGCCTGGAGTGTCGTGCAGCTTGGGGGCTACACCTTC.

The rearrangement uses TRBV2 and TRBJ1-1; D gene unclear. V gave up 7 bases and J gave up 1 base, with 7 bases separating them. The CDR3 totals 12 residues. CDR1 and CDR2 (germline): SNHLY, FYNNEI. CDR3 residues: CASIAGNTEAFF. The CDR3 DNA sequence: TGTGCCAGCATAGCAGGGAACACTGAAGCTTTCTTT.

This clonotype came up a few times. The CDR3 protein is CASTLGLVNRDTQYF. The CDR3 DNA follows: TGTGCCAGCACCCTCGGACTAGTCAATCGAGATACGCAGTATTTT. The gene calls are TRBV28 and TRBJ2-3, with 7 bases that match TRBD2. Germline assignment: CDR1 MDHEN and CDR2 SYDVKM. With V trimmed by 7 bases and J by 5 bases, 12 bases remained unmatched. This CDR3 comprises 15 residues.

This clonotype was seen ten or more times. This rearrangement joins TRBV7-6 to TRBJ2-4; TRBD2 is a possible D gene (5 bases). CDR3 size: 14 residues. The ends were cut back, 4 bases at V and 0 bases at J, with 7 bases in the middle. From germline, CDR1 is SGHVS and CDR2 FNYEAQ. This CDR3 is CASSSGVAKNIQYF. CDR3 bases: TGTGCCAGCAGCTCCGGGGTAGCCAAAAACATTCAGTACTTC.

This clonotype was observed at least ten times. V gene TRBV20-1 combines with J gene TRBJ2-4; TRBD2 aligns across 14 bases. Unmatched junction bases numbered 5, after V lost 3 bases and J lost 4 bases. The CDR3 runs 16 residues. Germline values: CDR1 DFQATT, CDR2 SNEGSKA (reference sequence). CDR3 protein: CSASRGTSGGKNIQYF. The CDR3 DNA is TGCAGTGCTAGTCGCGGGACTAGCGGGGGTAAAAACATTCAGTACTTC.

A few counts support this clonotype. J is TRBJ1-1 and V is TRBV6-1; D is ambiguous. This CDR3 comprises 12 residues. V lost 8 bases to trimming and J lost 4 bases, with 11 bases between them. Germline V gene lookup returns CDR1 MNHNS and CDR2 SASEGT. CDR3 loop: CASPEGFTEAFF. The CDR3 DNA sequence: TGTGCCAGCCCCGAGGGATTCACTGAAGCTTTCTTT.

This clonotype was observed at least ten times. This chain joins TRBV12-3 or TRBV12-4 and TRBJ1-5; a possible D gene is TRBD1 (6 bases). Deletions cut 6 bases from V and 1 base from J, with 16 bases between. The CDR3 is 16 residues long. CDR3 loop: CASSPGGGPSNQPQHF. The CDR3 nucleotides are TGTGCCAGCAGCCCGGGGGGGGGCCCAAGCAATCAGCCCCAGCATTTT.